This TCR beta chain originates from a study of T cell responses to AZD1222 COVID-19 vaccine. With 6 bases removed from V and 3 bases from J, the gap between germline ends came to 23 bases. The CDR3 loop spans 17 amino acids. Germline V CDR1 and CDR2: MDHEN, SYDVKM. This clone was recorded once. The table came from immunoSEQ multiplex PCR; TCRdb's copy has only in-frame clones and leaves some out. The sample holds about 120,000 clones; 85% to 95% are singletons and the top ten take roughly 7.8%. Specimen: peripheral blood, collected on day 0 of AZD1222 vaccination. The source is an adult in good health. The chain carries TRBV28 and TRBJ1-1; D gene ambiguous. CDR3 residues: CASRIHGPGGEYTEAFF. CDR3 DNA: TGTGCCAGCAGGATCCACGGACCTGGTGGAGAGTACACTGAAGCTTTCTTT.